Shown below are 13 T cell receptor beta chains from a single sample sequenced in a study of control samples from healthy donors and cancer patients. Produced via immunoSEQ multiplex PCR; TCRdb's table is partial and in-frame only. This table has under 150,000 clones, 70% to 90% appearing once. Sequencing was carried out using blood. Source of these receptors: a man aged 35 to 55 in good health.

The J gene is TRBJ2-5, the V gene TRBV6-2 or TRBV6-3; 8 bases are a match to TRBD2. The CDR3 length is 16 residues. V dropped 2 bases and J dropped 2; count of bases not matched to a gene: 7. The germline CDR1 and CDR2 sequences are MNHEY and SVGEGT. CDR3 sequence reads: CASSYGSGVQQETQYF. The CDR3 DNA reads TGTGCCAGCAGTTACGGTAGCGGGGTACAACAAGAGACCCAGTACTTC.

Turning to this clone: At one end, the junction sequence differs from germline, possibly due to a read error. The rearrangement joins TRBV18 to TRBJ1-5; D is unclear. Germline lookup yields CDR1 KGHSH and CDR2 LQKENI. This CDR3 region has 16 residues. CDR3 in DNA: TGTGCCAGCTCACCAACGGGGTCGTCGATTAATCCGCCCCAGCATTTT. This translates into CASSPTGSSINPPQHF.

The rearrangement links TRBV7-9 to TRBJ1-2; 7 bases align to TRBD1. CDR1 SEHNR and CDR2 FQNEAQ come from the germline V gene (reference sequence). The CDR3 totals 14 residues. The trim removed 5 bases at V and 2 bases at J, leaving 5 bases unmatched. The CDR3 protein is CASSGTDTNYGYTF. CDR3 nucleotide sequence: TGTGCCAGCAGCGGGACAGATACAAACTATGGCTACACCTTC.

This clone was seen more than once but under ten times. This chain links TRBV6-2 or TRBV6-3 with TRBJ1-1, with D hard to call. The CDR3 has 14 amino acids. V gave up 0 bases and J gave up 4 bases, with 9 bases separating them. The germline V gene has CDR1 MNHEY and CDR2 SVGEGT. The chain's CDR3 is CASSYSSGVTEAFF. The CDR3 region has the DNA TGTGCCAGCAGTTACTCATCCGGGGTCACTGAAGCTTTCTTT.

The J gene is TRBJ2-1, the V gene TRBV13; D tentatively reads TRBD1 or TRBD2 (7 bases each). The germline V gene has CDR1 PRHDT and CDR2 FYEKMQ (reference sequence). V was pared by 5 bases and J by 5 bases, with 16 bases between. This CDR3 is 15 amino acids long. The CDR3 here is CASSPQGGIHNEQFF. The CDR3 nucleotides are TGTGCCAGCAGCCCCCAGGGGGGGATACACAATGAGCAGTTCTTC.

The chain recombines TRBV1 with TRBJ1-1; the table's D call, TRBD1, has no DNA check behind it. TRBV1 is an annotated pseudogene. The length of the CDR3 is 14 residues. The CDR3 sequence is CTSSLDRGETEAFF. In DNA form, the CDR3 reads TGCACCAGCAGCTTGGACAGGGGGGAAACTGAAGCTTTCTTT.

DNA for the CDR3: TGCGCCAGCAGCTTGATCGAATCTGGGGCCAACGTCCTGACTTTC. Protein: CASSLIESGANVLTF. The chain is built from TRBV5-1 and TRBJ2-6; D is undetermined. V gave up 1 base and J gave up 1 base, with 6 bases separating them. Germline CDR1 SGHRS, CDR2 YFSETQ. This CDR3 is built from 15 residues.

The chain uses TRBV7-9 and TRBJ1-2; D gene unclear. This CDR3 has 14 residues. The V gene lost 5 bases and the J gene lost 7 bases, with 17 bases spanning the gap. Germline lookup yields CDR1 SEHNR and CDR2 FQNEAQ (reference sequence). The CDR3 bases are TGTGCCAGCAGCGAAGGACTTTTATGGGTTGGCTACACCTTC. Protein product: CASSEGLLWVGYTF.

The chain uses TRBV19 and TRBJ2-7, with D maybe TRBD1 (6 bases). V gave up 5 bases and J gave up 2 bases, with 13 bases separating them. CDR1 is LNHDA, CDR2 SQIVND, per germline (reference sequence). The CDR3 consists of 14 residues. The CDR3: CASSPQGQTYEQYF. For the CDR3, the DNA is TGTGCCAGTAGTCCACAGGGCCAAACCTACGAGCAGTACTTC.

The genes are TRBV4-3 and TRBJ1-4; 10 bases are a match to TRBD1. Per germline, CDR1 LGHNA and CDR2 YSLEER. This CDR3 region has 16 residues. V was pared by 0 bases and J by 7 bases, with 5 bases of the junction left unmatched. CDR3 DNA sequence: TGCGCCAGCAGCCAAGACTGGACAGGGGGGCGTGAAAAACTGTTTTTT. As protein: CASSQDWTGGREKLFF.

This chain links TRBV7-2 with TRBJ1-5; the D is unclear. With 2 bases removed from V and 4 bases from J, the gap between germline ends came to 15 bases. The CDR3 consists of 16 residues. CDR1 is SGHTA, CDR2 FQGNSA, per germline. CDR3 DNA sequence: TGTGCCAGCAGCTTACAACCGGTGGGCCTGAATCAGCCCCAGCATTTT. As protein: CASSLQPVGLNQPQHF.

This chain links TRBV2 with TRBJ1-5; D possibly corresponds to TRBD1 (5 bases). Germline CDR1 reads SNHLY; CDR2 reads FYNNEI. The CDR3 loop spans 15 amino acids. The germline V and J ends were trimmed by 5 bases and 0 bases, with 11 bases remaining between them. Written as DNA, the CDR3 is TGTGCCAGCAGTCGCAGGGCCTATAGCAATCAGCCCCAGCATTTT. Protein product: CASSRRAYSNQPQHF.

V usage is TRBV5-1 and J usage is TRBJ2-3; a possible D gene is TRBD2 (7 bases). V shed 0 bases and J shed 2 bases, with 10 bases lying between them. Germline V lookup: CDR1 SGHRS, CDR2 YFSETQ. This CDR3 is built from 15 residues. The CDR3 loop is CASSLGGGPTDTQYF. For the CDR3, the DNA is TGCGCCAGCAGCTTGGGCGGGGGCCCCACAGATACGCAGTATTTT.